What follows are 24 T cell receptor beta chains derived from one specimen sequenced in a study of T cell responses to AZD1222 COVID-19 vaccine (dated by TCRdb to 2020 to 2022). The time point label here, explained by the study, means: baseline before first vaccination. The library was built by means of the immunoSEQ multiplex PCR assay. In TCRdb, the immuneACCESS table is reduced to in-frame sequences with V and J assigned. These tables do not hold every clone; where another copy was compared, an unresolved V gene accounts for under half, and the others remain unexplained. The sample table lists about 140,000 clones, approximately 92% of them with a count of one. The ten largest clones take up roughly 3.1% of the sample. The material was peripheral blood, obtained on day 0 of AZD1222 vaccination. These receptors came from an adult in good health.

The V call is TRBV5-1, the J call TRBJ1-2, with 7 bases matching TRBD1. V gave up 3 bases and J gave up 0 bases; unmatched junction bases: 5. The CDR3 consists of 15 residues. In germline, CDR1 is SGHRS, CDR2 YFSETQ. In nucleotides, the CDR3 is TGCGCCAGCAGCTCGGGACAGCGAGCTAACTATGGCTACACCTTC. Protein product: CASSSGQRANYGYTF.

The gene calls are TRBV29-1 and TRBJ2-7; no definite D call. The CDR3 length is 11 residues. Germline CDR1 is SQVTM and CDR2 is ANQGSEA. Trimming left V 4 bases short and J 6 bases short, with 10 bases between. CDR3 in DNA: TGCAGCGTTGGAAGTGGTGGCGAGCAGTACTTC. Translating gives CSVGSGGEQYF.

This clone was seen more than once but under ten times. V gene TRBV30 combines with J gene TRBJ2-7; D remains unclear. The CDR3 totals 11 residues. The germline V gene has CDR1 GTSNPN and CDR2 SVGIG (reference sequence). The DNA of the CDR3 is TGTGTGGTCCAGGAAACCTACGAGCAGTACTTC. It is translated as CVVQETYEQYF.

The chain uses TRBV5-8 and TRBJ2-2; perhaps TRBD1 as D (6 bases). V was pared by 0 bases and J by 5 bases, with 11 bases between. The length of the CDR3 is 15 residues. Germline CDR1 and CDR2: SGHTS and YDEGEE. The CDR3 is CASSLGTVETGELFF. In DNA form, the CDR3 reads TGTGCCAGCAGCTTGGGGACAGTAGAAACCGGGGAGCTGTTTTTT.

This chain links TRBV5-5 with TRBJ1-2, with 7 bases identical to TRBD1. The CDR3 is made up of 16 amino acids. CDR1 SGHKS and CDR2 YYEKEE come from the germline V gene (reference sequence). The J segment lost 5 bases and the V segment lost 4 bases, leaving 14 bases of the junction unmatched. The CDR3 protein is CASSPSTGPREYGYTF. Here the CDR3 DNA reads TGTGCCAGCAGCCCTTCGACAGGGCCGAGGGAATATGGCTACACCTTC.

The CDR3 here is CASSTGGNTGELFF. The DNA of the CDR3 is TGTGCCAGCAGCACAGGGGGTAACACCGGGGAGCTGTTTTTT. V and J are TRBV3-1 (or the pseudogene TRBV3-2) and TRBJ2-2; 8 bases map to TRBD1. The J segment lost 2 bases and the V segment lost 5 bases, leaving 1 base of the junction unmatched. This CDR3 comprises 14 residues. Germline V gene data show CDR1 as LGHDT and CDR2 as YNNKEL (reference sequence).

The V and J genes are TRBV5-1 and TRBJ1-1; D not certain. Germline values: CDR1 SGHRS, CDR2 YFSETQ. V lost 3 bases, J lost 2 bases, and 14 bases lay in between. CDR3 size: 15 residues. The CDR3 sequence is CASSSEGSLNTEAFF. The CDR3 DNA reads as TGCGCCAGCAGCTCCGAGGGCAGCCTTAACACTGAAGCTTTCTTT.

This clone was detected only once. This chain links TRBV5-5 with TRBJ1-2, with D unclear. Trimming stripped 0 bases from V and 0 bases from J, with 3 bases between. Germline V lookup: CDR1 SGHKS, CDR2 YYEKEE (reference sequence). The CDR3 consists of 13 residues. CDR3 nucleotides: TGTGCCAGCAGCTTGGACCCTAACTATGGCTACACCTTC. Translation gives CASSLDPNYGYTF.

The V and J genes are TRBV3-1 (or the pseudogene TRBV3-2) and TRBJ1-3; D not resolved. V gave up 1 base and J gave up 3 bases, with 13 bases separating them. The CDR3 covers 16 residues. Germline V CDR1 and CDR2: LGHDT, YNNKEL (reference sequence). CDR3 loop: CASSQVGERGGNTIYF. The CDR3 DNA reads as TGTGCCAGCAGCCAAGTTGGGGAACGGGGTGGAAACACCATATATTTT.

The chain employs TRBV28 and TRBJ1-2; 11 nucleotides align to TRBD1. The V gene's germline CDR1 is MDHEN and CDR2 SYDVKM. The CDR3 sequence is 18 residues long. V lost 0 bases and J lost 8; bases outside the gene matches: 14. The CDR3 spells CASSLWGLGQGASYGYTF. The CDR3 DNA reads TGTGCCAGCAGTTTATGGGGGCTAGGACAGGGGGCGTCGTACGGCTACACCTTC.

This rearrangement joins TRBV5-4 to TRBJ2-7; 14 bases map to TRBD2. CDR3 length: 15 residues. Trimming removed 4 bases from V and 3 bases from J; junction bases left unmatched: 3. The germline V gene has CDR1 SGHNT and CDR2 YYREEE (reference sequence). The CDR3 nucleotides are TGTGCCAGCAGCCCAGGACTAGCGGGGGGCTACGAGCAGTACTTC. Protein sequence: CASSPGLAGGYEQYF.

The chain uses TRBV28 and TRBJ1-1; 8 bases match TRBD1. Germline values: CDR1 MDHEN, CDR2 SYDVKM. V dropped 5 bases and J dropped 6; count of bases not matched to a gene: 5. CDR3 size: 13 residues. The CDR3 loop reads CASSRQGPPEAFF. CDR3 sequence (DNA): TGTGCCAGCAGTCGACAGGGGCCCCCTGAAGCTTTCTTT.

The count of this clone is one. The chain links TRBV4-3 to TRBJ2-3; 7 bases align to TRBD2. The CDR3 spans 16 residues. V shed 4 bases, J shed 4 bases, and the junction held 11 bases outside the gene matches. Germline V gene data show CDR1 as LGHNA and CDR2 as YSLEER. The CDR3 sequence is CASSPDLGLVPDTQYF. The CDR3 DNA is TGCGCCAGCAGCCCCGATCTCGGACTAGTCCCAGATACGCAGTATTTT.

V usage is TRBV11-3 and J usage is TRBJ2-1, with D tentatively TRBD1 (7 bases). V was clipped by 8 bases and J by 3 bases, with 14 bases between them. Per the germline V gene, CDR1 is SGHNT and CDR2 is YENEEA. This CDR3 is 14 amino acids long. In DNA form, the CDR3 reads TGTGCCAGCTCCGGAGGGGGCTACTACAATGAGCAGTTCTTC. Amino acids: CASSGGGYYNEQFF.

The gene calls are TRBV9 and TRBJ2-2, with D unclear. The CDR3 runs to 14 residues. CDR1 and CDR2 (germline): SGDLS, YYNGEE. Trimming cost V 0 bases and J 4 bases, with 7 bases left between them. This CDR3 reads CASSVGAATGELFF. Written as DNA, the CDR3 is TGTGCCAGCAGCGTAGGGGCAGCCACCGGGGAGCTGTTTTTT.

CDR3 sequence (DNA): TGTGCCACCAGCGCCAGGAGACTAGCGGGAGGTGGAGTTGCCAAAAACATTCAGTACTTC. It codes for CATSARRLAGGGVAKNIQYF. This chain links TRBV15 with TRBJ2-4; TRBD2 agrees at 13 bases. The CDR3 consists of 20 residues. The V and J ends lost 5 bases and 1 base, in that order; junction bases with no gene match: 14. Per germline, CDR1 LNHNV and CDR2 YYDKDF (reference sequence). The variable domain in full, with the rest retrieved from reference TRBV15 and TRBJ2-4, is DAMVIQNPRYQVTQFGKPVTLSCSQTLNHNVMYWYQQKSSQAPKLLFHYYDKDFNNEADTPDNFQSRRPNTSFCFLDIRSPGLGDTAMYLCATSARRLAGGGVAKNIQYFGAGTRLSVL.

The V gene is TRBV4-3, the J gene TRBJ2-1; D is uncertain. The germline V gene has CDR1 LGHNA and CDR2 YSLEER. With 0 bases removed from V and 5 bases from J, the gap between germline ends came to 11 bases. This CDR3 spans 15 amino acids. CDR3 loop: CASSQEKTAHNEQFF. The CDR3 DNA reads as TGCGCCAGCAGCCAAGAAAAAACGGCCCACAATGAGCAGTTCTTC.

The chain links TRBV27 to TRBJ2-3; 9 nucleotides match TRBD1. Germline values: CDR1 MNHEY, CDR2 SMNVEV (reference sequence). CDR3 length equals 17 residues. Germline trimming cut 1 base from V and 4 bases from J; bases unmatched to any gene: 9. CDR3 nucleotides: TGTGCCAGCAGTTTATTGGCTCTACAGGGGGCATCAGATACGCAGTATTTT. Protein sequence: CASSLLALQGASDTQYF.

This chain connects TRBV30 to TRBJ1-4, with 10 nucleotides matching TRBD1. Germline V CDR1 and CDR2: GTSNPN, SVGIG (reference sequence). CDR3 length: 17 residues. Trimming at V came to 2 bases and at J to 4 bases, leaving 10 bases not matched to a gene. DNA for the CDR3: TGTGCCTGGAGTTCACCGGGACAGGGGTCCCGTAATGAAAAACTGTTTTTT. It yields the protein CAWSSPGQGSRNEKLFF.

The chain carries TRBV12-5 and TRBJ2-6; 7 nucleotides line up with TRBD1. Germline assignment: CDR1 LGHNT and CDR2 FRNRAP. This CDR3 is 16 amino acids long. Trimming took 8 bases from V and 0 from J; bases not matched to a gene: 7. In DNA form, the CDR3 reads TGTGCTAGTAACTCGGGACAGAACTCTGGGGCCAACGTCCTGACTTTC. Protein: CASNSGQNSGANVLTF.

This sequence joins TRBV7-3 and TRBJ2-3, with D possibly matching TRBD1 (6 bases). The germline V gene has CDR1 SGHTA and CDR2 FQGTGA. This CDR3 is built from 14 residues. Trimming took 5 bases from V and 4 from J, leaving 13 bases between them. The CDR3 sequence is CASSANRVPDTQYF. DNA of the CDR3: TGTGCCAGCAGCGCCAACAGGGTGCCAGATACGCAGTATTTT.

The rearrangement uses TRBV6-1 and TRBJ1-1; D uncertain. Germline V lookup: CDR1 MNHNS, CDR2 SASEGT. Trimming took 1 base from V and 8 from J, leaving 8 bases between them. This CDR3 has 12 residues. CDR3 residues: CASSEGYGEAFF. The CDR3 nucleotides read TGTGCCAGCAGTGAAGGGTACGGGGAAGCTTTCTTT.

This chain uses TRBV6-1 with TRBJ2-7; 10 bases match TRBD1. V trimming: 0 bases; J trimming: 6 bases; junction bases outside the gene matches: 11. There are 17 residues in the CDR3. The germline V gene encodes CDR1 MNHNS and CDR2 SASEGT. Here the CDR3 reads CASSEAFHRTGGIEQYF. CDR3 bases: TGTGCCAGCAGTGAAGCATTTCATAGGACAGGGGGAATCGAGCAGTACTTC.

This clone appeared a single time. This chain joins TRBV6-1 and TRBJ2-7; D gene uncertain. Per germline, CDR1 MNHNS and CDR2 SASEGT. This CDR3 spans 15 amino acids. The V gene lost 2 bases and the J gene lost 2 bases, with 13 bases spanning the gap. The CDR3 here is CASSEPGQSTYEQYF. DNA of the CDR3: TGTGCCAGCAGTGAACCTGGTCAGAGCACCTACGAGCAGTACTTC.